The 4 T cell receptor beta chains given below trace back to one sample, sequenced in a study of post-analysis software for immune sequencing data. Study results and caveats: Patients carried several TRBV segments more frequently than controls did, and TRBV5-6, TRBV5-1 and TRBV20-1 were among them.

These receptors' targets are unknown. TCR beta cDNA libraries had unique molecular identifiers. A single record per CDR3 protein comes from TCRdb applying MiXCR to the PCR reads. Among over 700,000 distinct CDR3 sequences listed, about 27% were seen once. Sequenced: blood. These receptors came from a girl aged 10 to 17 with multiple sclerosis.

This clonotype was observed once. The chain recombines TRBV5-1 with TRBJ2-7; 7 bases are shared with TRBD2. The V segment lost 3 bases and the J segment 7 bases; nucleotides outside the gene matches: 16. The CDR3 is 16 residues long. Looked up from germline, CDR1 is SGHRS and CDR2 is YFSETQ. The CDR3 loop reads CASSSQSGTDFDEQYF. The CDR3 DNA is TGCGCCAGCAGCTCTCAGAGCGGGACGGATTTCGATGAGCAGTACTTC.

The table lists this clonotype with a few counts. The J gene is TRBJ1-2, the V gene TRBV7-2, with TRBD1 as a possible D gene (6 bases). V was shortened by 5 bases and J by 8 bases, with 21 bases between the two germline ends. CDR3 length equals 15 residues. CDR1 and CDR2 (germline): SGHTA, FQGNSA. CDR3 region: CASSPTRGRVGGYTF. Here the CDR3 DNA reads TGTGCCAGCAGCCCCACCAGGGGCAGGGTCGGGGGCTACACCTTC. The full variable domain, with the rest looked up from reference TRBV7-2 and TRBJ1-2, is GAGVSQSPSNKVTEKGKDVELRCDPISGHTALYWYRQSLGQGLEFLIYFQGNSAPDKSGLPSDRFSAERTGGSVSTLTIQRTQQEDSAVYLCASSPTRGRVGGYTFGSGTRLTVV.

This clonotype occurred once. V and J are TRBV20-1 and TRBJ2-3; 8 positions match TRBD2. J was trimmed by 2 bases and V by 3 bases; bases with no gene match: 13. The CDR3 extends over 17 amino acids. The germline V gene has CDR1 DFQATT and CDR2 SNEGSKA (reference sequence). The CDR3 region is CSARKDWSGSLTDTQYF. The CDR3 DNA reads TGCAGTGCTAGGAAGGACTGGAGCGGGAGTCTCACAGATACGCAGTATTTT.

The chain joins TRBV29-1 to TRBJ2-4, with 7 bases fitting TRBD2. V lost 2 bases to trimming and J lost 1 base; unmatched junction nucleotides: 5. The CDR3 covers 15 residues. CDR1 and CDR2 (germline): SQVTM, ANQGSEA. CDR3 protein: CSVERWEGAKNIQYF. The CDR3 nucleotides are TGCAGCGTTGAAAGGTGGGAGGGGGCCAAAAACATTCAGTACTTC.